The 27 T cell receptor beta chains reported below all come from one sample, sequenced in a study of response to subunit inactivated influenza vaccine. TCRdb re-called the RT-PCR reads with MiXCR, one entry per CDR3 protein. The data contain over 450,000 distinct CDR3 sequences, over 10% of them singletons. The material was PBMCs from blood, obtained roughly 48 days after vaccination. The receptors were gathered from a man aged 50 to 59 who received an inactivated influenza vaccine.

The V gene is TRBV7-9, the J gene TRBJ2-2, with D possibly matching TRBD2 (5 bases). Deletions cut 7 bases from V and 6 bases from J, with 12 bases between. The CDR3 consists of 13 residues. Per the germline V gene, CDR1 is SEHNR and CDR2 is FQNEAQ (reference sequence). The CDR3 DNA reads TGTGCCAGCACCCTCCCCGGGGCCGGGGAGCTGTTTTTT. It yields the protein CASTLPGAGELFF.

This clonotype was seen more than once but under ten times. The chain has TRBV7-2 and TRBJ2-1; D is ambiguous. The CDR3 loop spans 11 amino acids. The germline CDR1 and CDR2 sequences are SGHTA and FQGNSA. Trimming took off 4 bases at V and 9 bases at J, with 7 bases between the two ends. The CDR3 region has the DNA TGTGCCAGCAGCTCGATCACTGAGCAGTTCTTC. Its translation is CASSSITEQFF.

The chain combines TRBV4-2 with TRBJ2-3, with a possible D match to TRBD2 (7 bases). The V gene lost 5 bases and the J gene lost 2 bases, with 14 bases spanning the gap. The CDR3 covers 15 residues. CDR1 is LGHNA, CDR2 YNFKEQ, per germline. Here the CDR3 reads CASSGGRGSTDTQYF. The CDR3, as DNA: TGTGCCAGCAGCGGGGGGCGGGGGTCCACAGATACGCAGTATTTT.

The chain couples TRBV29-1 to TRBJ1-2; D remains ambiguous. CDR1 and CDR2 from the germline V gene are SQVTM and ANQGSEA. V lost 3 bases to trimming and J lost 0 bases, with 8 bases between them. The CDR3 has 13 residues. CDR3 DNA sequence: TGCAGCGTTGAGACGTCCACTAACTATGGCTACACCTTC. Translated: CSVETSTNYGYTF. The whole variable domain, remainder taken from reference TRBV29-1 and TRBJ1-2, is SAVISQKPSRDICQRGTSLTIQCQVDSQVTMMFWYRQQPGQSLTLIATANQGSEATYESGFVIDKFPISRPNLTFSTLTVSNMSPEDSSIYLCSVETSTNYGYTFGSGTRLTVV.

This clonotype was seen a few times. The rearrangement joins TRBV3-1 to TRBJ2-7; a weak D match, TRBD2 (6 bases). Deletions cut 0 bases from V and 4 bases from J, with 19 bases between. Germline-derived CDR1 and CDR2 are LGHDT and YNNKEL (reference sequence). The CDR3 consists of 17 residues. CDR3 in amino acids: CASSQDNQGLGKYEQYF. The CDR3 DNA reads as TGTGCCAGCAGCCAAGATAATCAGGGACTGGGAAAGTACGAGCAGTACTTC.

The CDR3 sequence is CSARAPGGQGSHEQYF. The CDR3 nucleotides are TGCAGTGCTAGAGCTCCCGGGGGACAGGGGTCCCACGAGCAGTACTTC. This chain links TRBV20-1 with TRBJ2-7, with 10 bases fitting TRBD1. There are 16 residues in the CDR3. CDR1 and CDR2 (germline): DFQATT, SNEGSKA (reference sequence). V lost 1 base, J lost 5 bases, and 11 bases stayed unmatched.

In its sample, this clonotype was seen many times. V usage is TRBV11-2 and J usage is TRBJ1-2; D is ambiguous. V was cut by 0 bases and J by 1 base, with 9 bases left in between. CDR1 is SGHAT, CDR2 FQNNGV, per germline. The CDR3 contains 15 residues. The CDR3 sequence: CASSLEGGNNYGYTF. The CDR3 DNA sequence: TGTGCCAGCAGCTTAGAAGGAGGGAATAACTATGGCTACACCTTC.

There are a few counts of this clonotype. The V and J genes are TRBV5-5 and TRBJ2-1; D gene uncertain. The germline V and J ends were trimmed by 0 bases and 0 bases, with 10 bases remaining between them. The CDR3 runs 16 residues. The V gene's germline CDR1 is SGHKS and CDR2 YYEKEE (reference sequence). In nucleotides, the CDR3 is TGTGCCAGCAGCTTGGAGGGCGTTAGCTCCTACAATGAGCAGTTCTTC. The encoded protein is CASSLEGVSSYNEQFF. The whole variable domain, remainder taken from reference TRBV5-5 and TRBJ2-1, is DAGVTQSPTHLIKTRGQQVTLRCSPISGHKSVSWYQQVLGQGPQFIFQYYEKEERGRGNFPDRFSARQFPNYSSELNVNALLLGDSALYLCASSLEGVSSYNEQFFGPGTRLTVL.

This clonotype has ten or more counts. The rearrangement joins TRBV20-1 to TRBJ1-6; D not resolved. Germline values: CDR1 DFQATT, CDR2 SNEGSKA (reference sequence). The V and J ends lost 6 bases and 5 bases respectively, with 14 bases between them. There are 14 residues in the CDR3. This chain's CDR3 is CSAPSAGNNSPLHF. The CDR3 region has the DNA TGCAGTGCCCCGTCCGCTGGGAATAATTCACCCCTCCACTTT.

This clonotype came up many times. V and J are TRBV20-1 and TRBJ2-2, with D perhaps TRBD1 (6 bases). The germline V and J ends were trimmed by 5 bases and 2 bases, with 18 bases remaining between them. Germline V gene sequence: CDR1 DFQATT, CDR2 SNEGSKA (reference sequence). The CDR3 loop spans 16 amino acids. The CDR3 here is CSARTALNANTGELFF. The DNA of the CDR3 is TGCAGTGCTCGGACAGCCCTCAATGCCAACACCGGGGAGCTGTTTTTT.

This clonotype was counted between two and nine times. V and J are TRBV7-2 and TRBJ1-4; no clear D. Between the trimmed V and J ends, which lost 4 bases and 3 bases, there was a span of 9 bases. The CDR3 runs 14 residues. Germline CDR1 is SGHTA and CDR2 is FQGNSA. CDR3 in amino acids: CASSSSLANEKLFF. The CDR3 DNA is TGTGCCAGCAGCTCCTCCCTGGCTAATGAAAAACTGTTTTTT.

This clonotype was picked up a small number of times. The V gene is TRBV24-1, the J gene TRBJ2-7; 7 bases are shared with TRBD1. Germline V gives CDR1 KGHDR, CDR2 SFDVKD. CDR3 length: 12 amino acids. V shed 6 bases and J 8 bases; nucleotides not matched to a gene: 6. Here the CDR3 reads CATSTTGEKQYF. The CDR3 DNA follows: TGTGCCACCAGTACCACAGGGGAAAAGCAGTACTTC.

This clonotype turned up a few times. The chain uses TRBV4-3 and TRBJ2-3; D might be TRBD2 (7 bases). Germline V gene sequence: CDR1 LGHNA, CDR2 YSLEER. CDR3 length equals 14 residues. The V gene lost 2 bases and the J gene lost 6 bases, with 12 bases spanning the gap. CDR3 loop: CASSQRGGPDTQYF. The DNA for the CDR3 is TGCGCCAGCAGCCAAAGGGGGGGGCCGGATACGCAGTATTTT.

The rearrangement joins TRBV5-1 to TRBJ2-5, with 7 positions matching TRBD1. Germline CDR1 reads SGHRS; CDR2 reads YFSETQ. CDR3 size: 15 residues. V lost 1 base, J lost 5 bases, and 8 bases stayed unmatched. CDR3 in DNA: TGCGCCAGCAGCTTGTCAGGGGGTTACCCTGAGACCCAGTACTTC. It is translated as CASSLSGGYPETQYF.

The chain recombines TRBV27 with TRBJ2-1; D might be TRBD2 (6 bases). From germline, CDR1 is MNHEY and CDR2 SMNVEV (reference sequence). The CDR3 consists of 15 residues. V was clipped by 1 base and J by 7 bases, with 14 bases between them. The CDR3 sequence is CASSLFGGWANEQFF. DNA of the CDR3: TGTGCCAGCAGTTTATTCGGGGGTTGGGCGAATGAGCAGTTCTTC.

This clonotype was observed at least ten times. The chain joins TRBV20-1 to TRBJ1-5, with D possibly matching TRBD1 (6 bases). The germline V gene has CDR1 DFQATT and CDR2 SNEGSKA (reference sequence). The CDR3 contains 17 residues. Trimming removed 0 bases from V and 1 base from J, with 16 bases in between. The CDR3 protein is CSARDWSRQDSNQPQHF. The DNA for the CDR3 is TGCAGTGCTAGAGATTGGTCCAGACAGGACAGCAATCAGCCCCAGCATTTT.

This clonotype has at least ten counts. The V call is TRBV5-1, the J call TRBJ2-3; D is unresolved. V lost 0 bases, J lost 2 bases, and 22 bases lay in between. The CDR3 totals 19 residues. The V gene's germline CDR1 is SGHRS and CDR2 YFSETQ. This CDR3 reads CASSLGNRAQKGFTDTQYF. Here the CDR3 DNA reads TGCGCCAGCAGCTTGGGGAACCGGGCCCAAAAAGGCTTCACAGATACGCAGTATTTT.

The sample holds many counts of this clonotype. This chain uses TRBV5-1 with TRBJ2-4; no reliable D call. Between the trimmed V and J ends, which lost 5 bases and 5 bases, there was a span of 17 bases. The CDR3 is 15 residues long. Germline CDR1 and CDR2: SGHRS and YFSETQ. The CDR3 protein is CASRTDVALENIQYF. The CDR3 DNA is TGCGCCAGCAGAACCGACGTCGCGCTTGAAAACATTCAGTACTTC.

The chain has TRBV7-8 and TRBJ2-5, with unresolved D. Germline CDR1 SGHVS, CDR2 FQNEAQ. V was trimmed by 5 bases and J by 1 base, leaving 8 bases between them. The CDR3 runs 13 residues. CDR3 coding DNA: TGTGCCAGCAGCCTACATCGCCAAGAGACCCAGTACTTC. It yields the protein CASSLHRQETQYF.

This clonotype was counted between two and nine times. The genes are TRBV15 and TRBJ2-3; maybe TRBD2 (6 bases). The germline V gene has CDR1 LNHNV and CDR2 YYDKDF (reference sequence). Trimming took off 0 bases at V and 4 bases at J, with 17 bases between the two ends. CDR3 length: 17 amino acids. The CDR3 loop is CATSRDLGGARADTQYF. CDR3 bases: TGTGCCACCAGCAGAGATCTCGGGGGAGCTCGTGCAGATACGCAGTATTTT.

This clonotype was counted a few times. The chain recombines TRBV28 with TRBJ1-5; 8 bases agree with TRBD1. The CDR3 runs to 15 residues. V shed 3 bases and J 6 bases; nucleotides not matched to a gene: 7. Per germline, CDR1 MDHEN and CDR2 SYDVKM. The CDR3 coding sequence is TGTGCCAGCAGTTTCGGGACAGGTATTCGTCAGCCCCAGCATTTT. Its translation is CASSFGTGIRQPQHF.

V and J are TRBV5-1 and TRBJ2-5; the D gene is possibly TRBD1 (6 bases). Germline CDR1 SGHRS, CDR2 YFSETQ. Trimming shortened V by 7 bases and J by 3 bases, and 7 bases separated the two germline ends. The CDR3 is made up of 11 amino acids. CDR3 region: CASRTEETQYF. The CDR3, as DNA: TGCGCCAGCCGGACAGAAGAGACCCAGTACTTC.

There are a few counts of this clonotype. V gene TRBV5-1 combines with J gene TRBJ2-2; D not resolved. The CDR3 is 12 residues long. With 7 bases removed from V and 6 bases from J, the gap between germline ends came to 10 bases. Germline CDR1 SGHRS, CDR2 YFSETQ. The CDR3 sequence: CASAKVPGELFF. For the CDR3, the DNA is TGCGCCAGCGCTAAAGTTCCCGGGGAGCTGTTTTTT.

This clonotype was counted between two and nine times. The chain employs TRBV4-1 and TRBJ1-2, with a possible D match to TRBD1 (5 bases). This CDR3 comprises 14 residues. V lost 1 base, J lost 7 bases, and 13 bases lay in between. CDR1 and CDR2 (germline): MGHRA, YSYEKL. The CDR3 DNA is TGCGCCAGCAGCCAAGCAGTAGGGGTCAGTGGCTACACCTTC. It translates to CASSQAVGVSGYTF.

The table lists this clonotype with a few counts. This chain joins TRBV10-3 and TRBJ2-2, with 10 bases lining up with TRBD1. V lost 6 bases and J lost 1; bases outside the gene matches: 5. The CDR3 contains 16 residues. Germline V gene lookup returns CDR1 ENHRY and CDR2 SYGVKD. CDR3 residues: CAISGTGARNTGELFF. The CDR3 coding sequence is TGTGCCATCAGCGGGACAGGGGCGAGGAACACCGGGGAGCTGTTTTTT.

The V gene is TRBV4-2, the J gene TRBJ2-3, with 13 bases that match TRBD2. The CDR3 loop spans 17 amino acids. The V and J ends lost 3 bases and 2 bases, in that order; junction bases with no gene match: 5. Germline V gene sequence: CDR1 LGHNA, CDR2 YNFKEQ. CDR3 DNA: TGTGCCAGCAGCCAGGAACTAGCGGGAGGGGACACAGATACGCAGTATTTT. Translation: CASSQELAGGDTDTQYF.

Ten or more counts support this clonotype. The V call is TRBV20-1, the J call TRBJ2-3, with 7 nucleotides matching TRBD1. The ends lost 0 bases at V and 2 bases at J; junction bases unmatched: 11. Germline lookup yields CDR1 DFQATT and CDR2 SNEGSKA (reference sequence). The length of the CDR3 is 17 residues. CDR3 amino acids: CSARDLRDSESTDTQYF. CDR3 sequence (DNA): TGCAGTGCTAGAGATTTAAGGGACAGTGAGTCCACAGATACGCAGTATTTT.